The rows below give T cell receptor beta chains drawn from one sample of a study of T cells in Graves' hyperthyroidism and ophthalmopathy. Each CDR3 protein is one row after TCRdb ran MiXCR on the multiplex PCR reads. The sample holds 550,000 to 600,000 distinct CDR3 sequences, around 46% seen once. The source material was peripheral blood or thyroid tissue (not recorded which). The receptors were sampled from an adult woman with Graves' disease, either hyperthyroidism or ophthalmopathy (not recorded which). CDR3s include the opening cysteine and the closing phenylalanine or tryptophan. Each record gives: J gene, D gene, clone size, V gene, CDR3 protein, CDR3 DNA. A D gene is named only where the DNA matches it firmly. Clone size is given for some rows only: seen once, a few or many times, or a class if the clone is expanded.

J gene: TRBJ1-1
D gene: .
clone size: many
V gene: TRBV6-6
CDR3 protein: CASSPSENAGTEAFF
CDR3 DNA: TGTGCCAGCAGCCCCTCGGAGAACGCGGGGACTGAAGCTTTCTTT

J gene: TRBJ1-5
D gene: .
clone size: .
V gene: TRBV24-1
CDR3 protein: CATPGTANQPQHF
CDR3 DNA: TGTGCCACCCCTGGGACGGCCAATCAGCCCCAGCATTTT

J gene: TRBJ1-1
D gene: .
clone size: many
V gene: TRBV19
CDR3 protein: CASSIFYGPRKAEAFF
CDR3 DNA: TGTGCCAGTAGTATTTTTTACGGACCTCGGAAGGCTGAAGCTTTCTTT

J gene: TRBJ2-2
D gene: TRBD2
clone size: .
V gene: TRBV20-1
CDR3 protein: CSARISGRYTGELSW
CDR3 DNA: TGCAGTGCTAGGATCAGCGGGAGGTATACCGGGGAGCTGTCTTGG

J gene: TRBJ2-7
D gene: .
clone size: many
V gene: TRBV7-6
CDR3 protein: CASSLEIVSYEQYF
CDR3 DNA: TGTGCCAGCAGCTTAGAAATCGTCTCCTACGAGCAGTACTTC

J gene: TRBJ1-1
D gene: .
clone size: many
V gene: TRBV14
CDR3 protein: CASSPNSWEAFF
CDR3 DNA: TGTGCCAGCAGCCCTAACTCATGGGAAGCTTTCTTT

J gene: TRBJ1-5
D gene: TRBD1
clone size: once
V gene: TRBV6-2/TRBV6-3
CDR3 protein: CASSTIQGGDSNQPQHF
CDR3 DNA: TGTGCCAGCAGCACCATACAGGGGGGAGATAGCAATCAGCCCCAGCATTTT

J gene: TRBJ2-2
D gene: .
clone size: many
V gene: TRBV19
CDR3 protein: CAARGSGELFF
CDR3 DNA: TGTGCCGCCAGGGGTAGCGGGGAGCTGTTTTTT

J gene: TRBJ1-5
D gene: .
clone size: .
V gene: TRBV7-6
CDR3 protein: CASSLALGTDQPQHF
CDR3 DNA: TGTGCCAGCAGCTTAGCTCTGGGGACGGATCAGCCCCAGCATTTT

J gene: TRBJ2-2
D gene: .
clone size: many
V gene: TRBV7-9
CDR3 protein: CASSLPRQKNTGELFF
CDR3 DNA: TGTGCCAGCAGCTTACCGAGACAGAAGAACACCGGGGAGCTGTTTTTT

J gene: TRBJ1-6
D gene: TRBD1
clone size: many
V gene: TRBV11-2
CDR3 protein: CASSPGGVRDRNSPLHF
CDR3 DNA: TGTGCCAGCAGCCCGGGGGGGGTCCGGGACAGAAATTCACCCCTCCACTTT

J gene: TRBJ2-2
D gene: TRBD1
clone size: .
V gene: TRBV7-2
CDR3 protein: CASNTRGRGAGELFF
CDR3 DNA: TGTGCCAGCAACACTAGGGGGCGTGGTGCCGGGGAGCTGTTTTTT

J gene: TRBJ1-1
D gene: .
clone size: .
V gene: TRBV9
CDR3 protein: CASSGAGRVNTEALF
CDR3 DNA: TGTGCCAGCAGCGGCGCGGGGAGGGTGAACACTGAAGCTCTCTTT

J gene: TRBJ2-2
D gene: TRBD2
clone size: .
V gene: TRBV2
CDR3 protein: CASSEARVLAEDTGELFF
CDR3 DNA: TGTGCCAGCAGTGAGGCTAGGGTCCTAGCGGAAGACACCGGGGAGCTGTTTTTT

J gene: TRBJ1-5
D gene: .
clone size: .
V gene: TRBV18
CDR3 protein: CASSPRELRQPQHF
CDR3 DNA: TGTGCCAGCTCACCCCGGGAGTTACGGCAGCCCCAGCATTTT

J gene: TRBJ2-5
D gene: TRBD2
clone size: .
V gene: TRBV28
CDR3 protein: CASSQRGGGRQETQYF
CDR3 DNA: TGTGCCAGCAGTCAAAGGGGCGGGGGGAGGCAAGAGACCCAGTACTTC

J gene: TRBJ2-6
D gene: .
clone size: .
V gene: TRBV7-2
CDR3 protein: CASSLLGGAGANVLTF
CDR3 DNA: TGTGCCAGCAGCTTATTGGGCGGGGCTGGGGCCAACGTCCTGACTTTC

J gene: TRBJ1-1
D gene: .
clone size: .
V gene: TRBV20-1
CDR3 protein: CSALQGTNEAFF
CDR3 DNA: TGCAGTGCCCTACAGGGAACTAATGAAGCTTTCTTT

J gene: TRBJ1-1
D gene: .
clone size: .
V gene: TRBV11-2
CDR3 protein: CASSLDGWTEAFF
CDR3 DNA: TGTGCCAGCAGCTTAGATGGATGGACTGAAGCTTTCTTT

J gene: TRBJ1-2
D gene: TRBD1
clone size: .
V gene: TRBV2
CDR3 protein: CASSELRDSYGYTF
CDR3 DNA: TGTGCCAGCAGTGAACTCCGGGACAGCTATGGCTACACCTTC